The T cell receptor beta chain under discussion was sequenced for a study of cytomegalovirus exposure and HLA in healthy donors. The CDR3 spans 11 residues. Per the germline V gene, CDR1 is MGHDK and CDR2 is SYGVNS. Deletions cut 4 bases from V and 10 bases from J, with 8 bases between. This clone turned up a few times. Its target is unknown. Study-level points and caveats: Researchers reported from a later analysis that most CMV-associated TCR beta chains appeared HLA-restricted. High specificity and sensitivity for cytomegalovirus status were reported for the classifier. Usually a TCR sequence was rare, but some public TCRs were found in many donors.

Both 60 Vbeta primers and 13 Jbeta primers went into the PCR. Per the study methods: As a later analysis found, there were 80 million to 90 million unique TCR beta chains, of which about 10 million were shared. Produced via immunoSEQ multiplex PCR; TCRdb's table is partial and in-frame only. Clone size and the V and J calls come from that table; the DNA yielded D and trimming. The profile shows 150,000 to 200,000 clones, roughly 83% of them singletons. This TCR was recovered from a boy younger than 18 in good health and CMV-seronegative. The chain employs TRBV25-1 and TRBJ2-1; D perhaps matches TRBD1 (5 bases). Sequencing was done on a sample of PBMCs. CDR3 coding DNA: TGTGCCAGCAGTGTCGACAGAGAGCAGTTCTTC. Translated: CASSVDREQFF.